This T cell receptor beta chain was recovered during a study of T cell changes during pregnancy in multiple sclerosis. The table came from immunoSEQ multiplex PCR; TCRdb's copy has only in-frame clones and leaves some out. The sample contains about 40,000 clones, over 75% of which appear only once. The CDR3 length is 15 residues. CDR1 is LNHDA and CDR2 is SQIVND in the germline V gene (reference sequence). V shed 5 bases and J 4 bases; nucleotides not matched to a gene: 7. This sequence was found in a female donor with multiple sclerosis, enrolled in a pregnancy study. This specimen consisted of CD8+ T cells from peripheral blood mononuclear cells, obtained before pregnancy. The V gene is TRBV19, the J gene TRBJ1-5, with 8 positions matching TRBD1. CDR3 in DNA: TGTGCCAGTAGTTTCGGACAGGGAGCGAATCAGCCCCAGCATTTT. Protein product: CASSFGQGANQPQHF. The variable domain in full, with the rest retrieved from reference TRBV19 and TRBJ1-5, is DGGITQSPKYLFRKEGQNVTLSCEQNLNHDAMYWYRQDPGQGLRLIYYSQIVNDFQKGDIAEGYSVSREKKESFPLTVTSAQKNPTAFYLCASSFGQGANQPQHFGDGTRLSIL.